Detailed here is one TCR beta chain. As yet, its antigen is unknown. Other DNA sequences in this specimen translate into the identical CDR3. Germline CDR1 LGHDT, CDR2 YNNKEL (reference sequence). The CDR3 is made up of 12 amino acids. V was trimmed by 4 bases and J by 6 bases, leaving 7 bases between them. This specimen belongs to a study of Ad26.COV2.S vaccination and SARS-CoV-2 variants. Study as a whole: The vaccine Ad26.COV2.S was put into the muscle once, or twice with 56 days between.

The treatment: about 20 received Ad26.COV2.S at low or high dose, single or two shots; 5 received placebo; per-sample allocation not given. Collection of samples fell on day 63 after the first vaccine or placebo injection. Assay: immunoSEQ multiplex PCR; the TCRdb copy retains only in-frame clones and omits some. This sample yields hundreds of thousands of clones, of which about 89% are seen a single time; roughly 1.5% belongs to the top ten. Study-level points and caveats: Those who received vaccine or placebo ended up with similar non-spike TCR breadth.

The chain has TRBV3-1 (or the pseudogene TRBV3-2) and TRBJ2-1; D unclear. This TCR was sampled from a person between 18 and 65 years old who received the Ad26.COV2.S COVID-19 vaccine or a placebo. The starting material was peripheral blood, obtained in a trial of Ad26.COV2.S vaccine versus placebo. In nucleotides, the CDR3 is TGTGCCAGCAGCCTCCTAGGCAATGAGCAGTTCTTC. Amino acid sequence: CASSLLGNEQFF.